This is a list of T cell receptor beta chains from one sample in a study of blood T cell repertoires in COVID-19. Here immunoSEQ multiplex PCR was the method, and the copy in TCRdb shows in-frame clones only, minus some. The data contain some 240,000 clones, around 83% of them singletons. Sequencing was carried out using peripheral blood. Receptors were obtained from an older woman with active or convalescent COVID-19. Both conserved end residues are part of each CDR3. The D gene is left open where the match is weak. Clone size is given for some rows only: seen once, a few or many times, or a class if the clone is expanded.

.	.	TRBJ2-7	TRBV12-3/TRBV12-4	TGTGCCAGCAGTTTCAGAGGCCACGAGCAGTACTTC	CASSFRGHEQYF
.	.	TRBJ2-6	TRBV6-1	TGTGCCAGCAGTGAAGCGGCGGGGTCTGGGGCCAACGTCCTGACTTTC	CASSEAAGSGANVLTF
few	.	TRBJ1-2	TRBV5-1	TGCGCCAGCAGCTTGAACACCTATGGCTACACCTTC	CASSLNTYGYTF
.	TRBD1	TRBJ1-3	TRBV5-1	TGCGCCAGCAGCCAGACAGGGGGCGAGGGAAACACCATATATTTT	CASSQTGGEGNTIYF
.	TRBD1	TRBJ1-6	TRBV19	TGTGCCAGTAGTATGCCGGGACAGGGGGCATATAATTCACCCCTCCACTTT	CASSMPGQGAYNSPLHF
.	TRBD1	TRBJ1-2	TRBV18	TGTGCCAGCTCACCTGCCCCGGGACAGGGGCATGGCTACACCTTC	CASSPAPGQGHGYTF
.	.	TRBJ1-1	TRBV6-5	TGTGCCAGCAGTTACTCTCAGGCCAACACTGAAGCTTTCTTT	CASSYSQANTEAFF
.	TRBD1	TRBJ2-3	TRBV20-1	TGCAGTGCTAGTCTGCGACAGGGGCCAGATACGCAGTATTTT	CSASLRQGPDTQYF
few	TRBD1	TRBJ1-1	TRBV18	TGTGCCAGCTCAAAAACAGGGGGGGCCGTATCGGACACTGAAGCTTTCTTT	CASSKTGGAVSDTEAFF
.	TRBD1	TRBJ2-1	TRBV12-5	TGTGCTAGTGGGACCGGGACAGGGAACAATGAGCAGTTCTTC	CASGTGTGNNEQFF
.	.	TRBJ2-7	TRBV28	TGTGCCAGCAGTTCCGGGACTTGGACGACCTACGAGCAGTACTTC	CASSSGTWTTYEQYF
.	.	TRBJ2-3	TRBV5-6	TGTGCCAGCAGCTTGGACACGACACTCACAGATACGCAGTATTTT	CASSLDTTLTDTQYF
.	.	TRBJ1-2	TRBV12-3/TRBV12-4	TGTGCCAGCAGTCAGACAGACTATGGCTACACCTTC	CASSQTDYGYTF
few	.	TRBJ1-3	TRBV25-1	TGTGCCAGCACACCGGGACACCTTTCCTCTGGAAACACCATATATTTT	CASTPGHLSSGNTIYF
.	.	TRBJ1-1	TRBV27	TGTGCCAGCAGTTTTCGACACATCACTGAAGCTTTCTTT	CASSFRHITEAFF
.	.	TRBJ2-7	TRBV4-1	TGCGCCAGCAGCCAAGGGGGACTCTCCTACGAGCAGTACTTC	CASSQGGLSYEQYF
.	TRBD1	TRBJ1-6	TRBV6-5	TGTGCCAGCAGGGACAGGGGATCAAATTCACCCCTCCACTTT	CASRDRGSNSPLHF
.	TRBD2	TRBJ2-1	TRBV7-8	TGTGCCAGCAGCTTCATCAGAGCGGGGGGGCCGTACAATGAGCAGTTCTTC	CASSFIRAGGPYNEQFF
.	.	TRBJ1-2	TRBV6-5	TGTGCCAGCAGTTACTCCCGGGGTGCTAACTATGGCTACACCTTC	CASSYSRGANYGYTF
.	.	TRBJ2-3	TRBV10-3	TGTGCCATCAGTGAAGTGGCAGGGAAAAACACAGATACGCAGTATTTT	CAISEVAGKNTDTQYF
.	TRBD1	TRBJ1-2	TRBV2	TGTGCCAGCAGTGATGTCAGGGGGTTGGGCTATGGCTACACCTTC	CASSDVRGLGYGYTF
.	.	TRBJ1-6	TRBV3-1/TRBV3-2	TGTGCCAGCAGCCAATACGTACGCGGGGGCTCCTATAATTCACCCCTCCACTTT	CASSQYVRGGSYNSPLHF
once	TRBD2	TRBJ2-7	TRBV7-2	TGTGCCAGCAGCTCACGGGCGGGGGGGGCGTACGAGCAGTACTTC	CASSSRAGGAYEQYF
.	.	TRBJ1-2	TRBV21-1	TGTGCCAGCAGCAAACTCCTATTTCCCGGGGGACACTATGGCTACACCTTC	CASSKLLFPGGHYGYTF
.	TRBD1	TRBJ1-6	TRBV6-5	TGTGCCAGCAGTTACTCCGGACAGGGCTATAATTCACCCCTCCACTTT	CASSYSGQGYNSPLHF
.	TRBD2	TRBJ2-2	TRBV27	TGTGCCAGCAGTCCCAGCCTAGCGGGGGGTTTTTTCGCCGGGGAGCTGTTTTTT	CASSPSLAGGFFAGELFF
once	.	TRBJ2-1	TRBV3-1/TRBV3-2	TGTGCCAGCAGCCGCGTATACAATGAGCAGTTCTTC	CASSRVYNEQFF
few	.	TRBJ1-3	TRBV9	TGTGCCAGCAGCGTAGGGGCAGGGAATATCGGAAACACCATATATTTT	CASSVGAGNIGNTIYF
.	.	TRBJ2-7	TRBV27	TGTGCCAGCAGTTTTAAGGCAGGGGGGACTTCCTACGAGCAGTACTTC	CASSFKAGGTSYEQYF
.	TRBD2	TRBJ2-2	TRBV11-2	TGTGCCAGCAGCTTACTGCAGGGAGGGTTCGGGGAGCTGTTTTTT	CASSLLQGGFGELFF
.	.	TRBJ2-3	TRBV9	TGTGCCAGCAGCGTAGAAAGGACTAGCACAGATACGCAGTATTTT	CASSVERTSTDTQYF
few	.	TRBJ1-4	TRBV9	TGTGCCAGCAGCCGGGCGGGGCTTCGGAATGAAAAACTGTTTTTT	CASSRAGLRNEKLFF
.	TRBD1	TRBJ1-5	TRBV11-2	TGTGCCAGCAGCCTCAGGGGGGCTCAGCCCCAGCATTTT	CASSLRGAQPQHF
once	TRBD2	TRBJ2-5	TRBV5-1	TGCGCCAGCAGCCCCTGGGGACTAGACCAAGAGACCCAGTACTTC	CASSPWGLDQETQYF
.	.	TRBJ1-1	TRBV7-6	TGTGCCAGCAGCTTAAGAGGGTCCCAGGAAGCTTTCTTT	CASSLRGSQEAFF
.	.	TRBJ2-2	TRBV5-1	TGCGCCAGCACCACCGACAGGAACACCGGGGAGCTGTTTTTT	CASTTDRNTGELFF
.	.	TRBJ2-2	TRBV4-1	TGCGCCAGCAGCCATAGGACTCCGAACACCGGGGAGCTGTTTTTT	CASSHRTPNTGELFF
once	.	TRBJ1-2	TRBV7-8	TGTGCCAGCAGCTTAGTCGCGTTGGGGGGGATCGGTGGCTACACCTTC	CASSLVALGGIGGYTF
few	.	TRBJ2-7	TRBV7-3	TGTGCCAGCAGCTTAGAGGGTGCGGCCTACGAGCAGTACTTC	CASSLEGAAYEQYF
.	TRBD1	TRBJ2-7	TRBV6-5	TGTGCCAGCAGTTACTCGGACAGGGGCTACGAGCAGTACTTC	CASSYSDRGYEQYF
.	TRBD1	TRBJ1-1	TRBV5-6	TGTGCCAGCAGATCTAGGGGGCAGAACACTGAAGCTTTCTTT	CASRSRGQNTEAFF
once	TRBD2	TRBJ2-3	TRBV3-1/TRBV3-2	TGTGCCAGCAGCCCTAGGACTAGCGGGGTGGCAGATACGCAGTATTTT	CASSPRTSGVADTQYF
.	.	TRBJ1-2	TRBV3-1/TRBV3-2	TGTGCCAGCAGCCAGAGAGGAAATGGCTACACCTTC	CASSQRGNGYTF
.	TRBD1	TRBJ2-1	TRBV7-3	TGTGCCAGCAGCTTAACGGGGACAGACTACAATGAGCAGTTCTTC	CASSLTGTDYNEQFF
.	.	TRBJ1-1	TRBV2	TGTGCCAGCGCGTTATTGAGCCTAGACACTGAAGCTTTCTTT	CASALLSLDTEAFF
.	TRBD1	TRBJ2-4	TRBV6-2/TRBV6-3	TGTGCCAGCAGTTACCACCTCTCAGGGGGTCTAGCCAAAAACATTCAGTACTTC	CASSYHLSGGLAKNIQYF
.	TRBD2	TRBJ2-3	TRBV9	TGTGCCAGCAGCTCGAGGGCGGGGGGGCCCTCAGATACGCAGTATTTT	CASSSRAGGPSDTQYF
.	TRBD1	TRBJ2-7	TRBV4-3	TGCGCCAGTGGACAGGGGGCGGGGGAGCAGTACTTC	CASGQGAGEQYF
.	.	TRBJ1-2	TRBV5-6	TGTGCCAGCAGCTGGGGACATAGGTTGAGCTATGGCTACACCTTC	CASSWGHRLSYGYTF
.	TRBD1	TRBJ2-7	TRBV5-1	TGCGCCAGCAGCCCGGGGGCGGGACAGGGGGTTGGAGAGCAGTACTTC	CASSPGAGQGVGEQYF
few	.	TRBJ2-7	TRBV4-1	TGCGCCAGCAGCCAAGGGGAAGGGACACCGTACTTC	CASSQGEGTPYF
.	.	TRBJ1-2	TRBV19	TGTGCCAGTAGTATAGACGTCACCGCGGGGTATGGCTACACCTTC	CASSIDVTAGYGYTF
.	TRBD1	TRBJ2-5	TRBV7-9	TGTGCCAGCAGCTTAAATGGGGACAGGGAACAAGAGACCCAGTACTTC	CASSLNGDREQETQYF